One T cell receptor beta chain is described in this entry. The sample belongs to a study of shared clonotypes between healthy human individuals. Terminally differentiated effector memory CD45RA+ cells were left out of the naive CD8 fraction, which was CD45RO-negative and positively selected for CCR7. With 3 bases removed from V and 5 bases from J, the gap between germline ends came to 19 bases. This CDR3 region has 16 residues. CDR1 is MNHEY, CDR2 SMNVEV, per germline (reference sequence). Libraries were prepared by immunoSEQ multiplex PCR; TCRdb keeps only in-frame clonotypes and omits some of them. This sample carries over 2,000,000 clones, around 93% of them seen once, and the ten largest clones take approximately 1.7%.

The sequence was collected from a man younger than 35 in good health. Some clones in this sample may be carry-over from other donors' samples. Sequencing input: naive CD8+ T cells from PBMCs. J is TRBJ1-1 and V is TRBV27; D gene unclear. CDR3 sequence: CASSLVVVGEKTEAFF. For the CDR3, the DNA is TGTGCCAGCAGTTTGGTAGTTGTGGGAGAGAAAACTGAAGCTTTCTTT.